These 26 T cell receptor beta chains originate from one sample sequenced in a study of shared clonotypes between healthy human individuals. Assay used: immunoSEQ multiplex PCR; TCRdb lists only in-frame clones, some missing. The sample lists roughly 2.6 million clones; 85% to 95% were seen once. The specimen was naive CD4+ T cells sorted from blood. Subset given: CD45RA+ positively selected. All receptors come from a young man in good health.

This sequence joins TRBV10-3 and TRBJ1-2; TRBD1 might be the D (5 bases). Per the germline V gene, CDR1 is ENHRY and CDR2 is SYGVKD. The V end lost 5 bases, the J end lost 4 bases, and 20 bases lay between the germline ends. The length of the CDR3 is 16 residues. CDR3 sequence: CAISPRSDRPLYGYTF. The CDR3 coding sequence is TGTGCCATCAGTCCTCGCTCCGACAGACCCCTCTATGGCTACACCTTC.

As to this clone: Other DNA sequences in this specimen translate into the identical CDR3. This chain connects TRBV7-2 to TRBJ2-7; D assignment may be TRBD1 or TRBD2 (7 bases each). Trimming left V 4 bases short and J 3 bases short, with 10 bases between. Germline CDR1 is SGHTA and CDR2 is FQGNSA. The CDR3 loop spans 13 amino acids. The chain's CDR3 is CASSSRGGYEQYF. The DNA of the CDR3 is TGTGCCAGCAGCTCCAGGGGGGGCTACGAGCAGTACTTC.

The chain combines TRBV6-4 with TRBJ2-3; 7 bases line up with TRBD1. CDR1 is MRHNA, CDR2 SNTAGT, per germline. The CDR3 covers 13 residues. Trimming at V came to 5 bases and at J to 4 bases, leaving 3 bases not matched to a gene. The CDR3 here is CASSRQGADTQYF. The DNA of the CDR3 is TGTGCCAGCAGTCGACAGGGTGCAGATACGCAGTATTTT.

This chain uses TRBV2 with TRBJ1-2, with D tentatively TRBD1 (5 bases). The length of the CDR3 is 15 residues. Looked up from germline, CDR1 is SNHLY and CDR2 is FYNNEI. V gave up 3 bases and J gave up 1 base, with 12 bases separating them. The CDR3 DNA sequence: TGTGCCAGCAGTGAGCCGGGACTGGTTAACTATGGCTACACCTTC. The encoded protein is CASSEPGLVNYGYTF. The full variable domain, with the rest looked up from reference TRBV2 and TRBJ1-2, is EPEVTQTPSHQVTQMGQEVILRCVPISNHLYFYWYRQILGQKVEFLVSFYNNEISEKSEIFDDQFSVERPDGSNFTLKIRSTKLEDSAMYFCASSEPGLVNYGYTFGSGTRLTVV.

This clone has a handful of counts. The chain joins TRBV4-1 to TRBJ1-5, with a weak D call TRBD1 (5 bases). CDR3 size: 18 residues. Per the germline V gene, CDR1 is MGHRA and CDR2 is YSYEKL. V lost 4 bases to trimming and J lost 0 bases, with 19 bases between them. The CDR3 DNA reads TGCGCCAGCAGCCTTGGACAAGGGGATTCCTATAGCAATCAGCCCCAGCATTTT. This codes for CASSLGQGDSYSNQPQHF.

This chain connects TRBV10-3 to TRBJ2-7; D might be TRBD1 or TRBD2, each matching 5 bases. Germline CDR1 ENHRY, CDR2 SYGVKD. CDR3 length equals 17 residues. The V end was cut by 6 bases, the J end by 1 base, with 22 bases between. CDR3 DNA: TGTGCCATCAGCAACCCTACCCGGGACGGACCTTCCTACGAGCAGTACTTC. Encoded protein: CAISNPTRDGPSYEQYF.

The table lists this clone with a few counts. The chain links TRBV5-1 to TRBJ1-1; no firm D call. Germline loops: CDR1 SGHRS, CDR2 YFSETQ. V was trimmed by 3 bases and J by 8 bases, leaving 17 bases between them. This CDR3 spans 14 amino acids. The CDR3 region is CASSWGGAGGEAFF. CDR3 DNA sequence: TGCGCCAGCAGCTGGGGAGGTGCAGGTGGGGAAGCTTTCTTT.

This chain connects TRBV7-3 to TRBJ2-2, with D unclear. Germline CDR1 reads SGHTA; CDR2 reads FQGTGA. This CDR3 has 16 residues. The V gene lost 2 bases and the J gene lost 1 base, with 11 bases spanning the gap. CDR3 bases: TGTGCCAGCAGCTTAGGCGTTACCCAGAACACCGGGGAGCTGTTTTTT. This codes for CASSLGVTQNTGELFF.

This rearrangement joins TRBV6-6 to TRBJ2-1; 8 nucleotides line up with TRBD1. Germline V lookup: CDR1 MNHNY, CDR2 SVGAGI (reference sequence). V lost 7 bases to trimming and J lost 6 bases; unmatched junction nucleotides: 14. The CDR3 consists of 16 residues. The CDR3 here is CASTGFDRGAGNEQFF. The DNA for the CDR3 is TGTGCCAGCACCGGATTCGACAGGGGAGCGGGCAATGAGCAGTTCTTC.

The V call is TRBV5-1, the J call TRBJ2-7; weak D call: TRBD1 (5 bases). The CDR3 has 15 residues. Germline V gene lookup returns CDR1 SGHRS and CDR2 YFSETQ. Trimming shortened V by 4 bases and J by 2 bases, and 16 bases separated the two germline ends. As DNA, the CDR3 is TGCGCCAGCAGCCCTGGGGCAGGGTCAACCTACGAGCAGTACTTC. Translating it yields CASSPGAGSTYEQYF.

As to this clone: Other DNA variants within this sample encode the same CDR3. V usage is TRBV6-5 and J usage is TRBJ2-1; D is ambiguous. Trimming pared 5 bases from V and 4 bases from J, leaving 6 bases between. Per the germline V gene, CDR1 is MNHEY and CDR2 is SVGAGI. The CDR3 has 12 amino acids. CDR3 sequence (DNA): TGTGCCAGCAGTCCCAGTTACAATGAGCAGTTCTTC. This encodes CASSPSYNEQFF.

V and J are TRBV6-1 and TRBJ1-5, with a weak D call TRBD1 (6 bases). V was pared by 2 bases and J by 5 bases, with 10 bases between. CDR3 size: 14 residues. Germline CDR1 reads MNHNS; CDR2 reads SASEGT. This chain's CDR3 is CASSESGAHQPQHF. As DNA, the CDR3 is TGTGCCAGCAGTGAATCAGGGGCCCATCAGCCCCAGCATTTT.

The gene calls are TRBV12-2 and TRBJ1-1; the table gives TRBD1 as D, unverified against the DNA. TRBV12-2 is reported as a pseudogene. The CDR3 totals 19 residues. The CDR3 here is CASRLGPRGRGSGDTEAFF. Here the CDR3 DNA reads TGTGCAAGTCGCTTAGGACCCAGGGGGCGAGGATCTGGAGACACTGAAGCTTTCTTT.

The V call is TRBV28, the J call TRBJ2-4; 7 nucleotides match TRBD2. V was clipped by 5 bases and J by 0 bases; unmatched bases: 10. This CDR3 is built from 17 residues. Germline loops: CDR1 MDHEN, CDR2 SYDVKM. In DNA form, the CDR3 reads TGTGCCAGCAGTGCCTCGCCTAGCGGAATAGCCAAAAACATTCAGTACTTC. Translated, it gives CASSASPSGIAKNIQYF.

The V call is TRBV4-1, the J call TRBJ1-2; tentatively, D is TRBD1 (5 bases). This CDR3 is 14 amino acids long. The V end was cut by 0 bases, the J end by 6 bases, with 11 bases between. Germline CDR1 is MGHRA and CDR2 is YSYEKL. CDR3 sequence: CASSQEEDNHGYTF. The DNA of the CDR3 is TGCGCCAGCAGCCAAGAAGAGGACAACCATGGCTACACCTTC.

The V call is TRBV5-4, the J call TRBJ2-1, with 7 nucleotides matching TRBD2. After removal of 5 bases from V and 8 bases from J, the junction contained 10 bases not matched to a gene. CDR3 size: 14 residues. Looked up from germline, CDR1 is SGHNT and CDR2 is YYREEE (reference sequence). CDR3 nucleotides: TGTGCCAGCAGTCCGACCAGCGGGGAAGATGAGCAGTTCTTC. This translates into CASSPTSGEDEQFF.

Comment on this clone: This CDR3 is also generated by other DNA sequences in the sample. V and J are TRBV6-5 and TRBJ1-2; TRBD1 might be the D (5 bases). V was pared by 5 bases and J by 5 bases, with 6 bases between. Per germline, CDR1 MNHEY and CDR2 SVGAGI. CDR3 length equals 11 residues. The CDR3 loop reads CASSPGYGYTF. CDR3 nucleotide sequence: TGTGCCAGCAGTCCAGGGTATGGCTACACCTTC.

The V and J genes are TRBV5-8 and TRBJ1-4; D is undetermined. The V end was cut by 3 bases, the J end by 10 bases, with 19 bases between. Per germline, CDR1 SGHTS and CDR2 YDEGEE. CDR3 length: 15 residues. CDR3 bases: TGTGCCAGCAGCTCTCCTCATTGGGTGTCGGGAAAACTGTTTTTT. Its translation: CASSSPHWVSGKLFF.

Only one count was recorded for this clone. This chain uses TRBV7-9 with TRBJ2-5; TRBD2 aligns across 10 bases. CDR3 length: 15 residues. The V gene's germline CDR1 is SEHNR and CDR2 FQNEAQ (reference sequence). V dropped 1 base and J dropped 3; count of bases not matched to a gene: 2. This CDR3 is CASSLDGTSEETQYF. The DNA for the CDR3 is TGTGCCAGCAGCTTAGACGGGACTAGCGAAGAGACCCAGTACTTC.

This chain connects TRBV10-3 to TRBJ2-3; D may be TRBD1 (6 bases). This CDR3 contains 13 residues. In germline, CDR1 is ENHRY, CDR2 SYGVKD. Trimming took off 7 bases at V and 2 bases at J, with 10 bases between the two ends. CDR3 DNA: TGTGCCATCACCTGGGACAACACAGATACGCAGTATTTT. Amino acid sequence: CAITWDNTDTQYF.

This clone was counted once. The chain combines TRBV19 with TRBJ2-7; TRBD1 matches at 7 bases. CDR1 and CDR2 from the germline V gene are LNHDA and SQIVND (reference sequence). The CDR3 covers 13 residues. The ends lost 9 bases at V and 4 bases at J; junction bases unmatched: 9. The CDR3: CASANRGGYEQYF. The CDR3 nucleotides read TGTGCCAGCGCGAACAGGGGTGGATACGAGCAGTACTTC.

The chain has TRBV19 and TRBJ1-5; the match to TRBD1 covers 8 bases. CDR1 LNHDA and CDR2 SQIVND come from the germline V gene (reference sequence). CDR3 length: 15 residues. Trimming at V came to 4 bases and at J to 8 bases, leaving 10 bases not matched to a gene. CDR3 amino acids: CASSRTGPNFKPQHF. The CDR3 DNA sequence: TGTGCCAGTAGTAGGACAGGGCCTAACTTTAAGCCCCAGCATTTT. Drawing the rest from reference TRBV19 and TRBJ1-5, the complete variable domain is DGGITQSPKYLFRKEGQNVTLSCEQNLNHDAMYWYRQDPGQGLRLIYYSQIVNDFQKGDIAEGYSVSREKKESFPLTVTSAQKNPTAFYLCASSRTGPNFKPQHFGDGTRLSIL.

This chain links TRBV4-1 with TRBJ1-6; 7 nucleotides line up with TRBD1. J gave up 7 bases and V 3 bases, and 6 bases lay outside the gene matches. Germline V lookup: CDR1 MGHRA, CDR2 YSYEKL. The CDR3 totals 15 residues. DNA of the CDR3: TGCGCCAGCAGCCAGATTTTGGGACAGAATTCACCCCTCCACTTT. It translates to CASSQILGQNSPLHF.

J is TRBJ2-1 and V is TRBV7-9, with 7 bases lining up with TRBD1. Germline assignment: CDR1 SEHNR and CDR2 FQNEAQ (reference sequence). The length of the CDR3 is 14 residues. V dropped 8 bases and J dropped 11; count of bases not matched to a gene: 15. DNA of the CDR3: TGTGCCAGCCTCCCGAGAGGGGGACAGAGGAAGCAGTTCTTC. Translated: CASLPRGGQRKQFF.

The chain joins TRBV4-3 to TRBJ2-3; D is unresolved. Germline CDR1 is LGHNA and CDR2 is YSLEER. This CDR3 spans 14 amino acids. Trimming cost V 1 base and J 3 bases, with 8 bases left between them. CDR3 coding DNA: TGCGCCAGCAGCCAAGGCCTGCCAACAGATACGCAGTATTTT. It is translated as CASSQGLPTDTQYF.

This sequence joins TRBV19 and TRBJ2-5, with 7 bases aligning to TRBD1. The CDR3 runs to 14 residues. V lost 7 bases, J lost 5 bases, and 10 bases stayed unmatched. Germline CDR1 LNHDA, CDR2 SQIVND (reference sequence). DNA of the CDR3: TGTGCCAGTACCCCGTCCGAGGGGGCGGAGACCCAGTACTTC. It codes for CASTPSEGAETQYF.